This T cell receptor beta chain was sequenced during a study of identical twins. Findings and limits, study-wide: Fewer insertions marked abundant cord blood beta clonotypes; young adult naive trended weakly, memory not at all.

This clonotype was seen repeatedly, ten times or more. Its antigen remains unknown. V lost 0 bases, J lost 6 bases, and 6 bases lay in between. Germline V CDR1 and CDR2: MNHEY, SVGAGI. The CDR3 sequence is 13 residues long. TCRdb re-derived calls from the 5' RACE reads in MiXCR, one entry per CDR3 protein. The repertoire holds around 290,000 distinct CDR3 sequences, with 8.5% to 9.5% as singletons. The same data also went into a second study, on yellow fever vaccine responses in identical twins.

The sample was CD8+ T cells sorted from blood. This chain connects TRBV6-5 to TRBJ1-5; D is uncertain. The receptor comes from a woman between 18 and 29 years old in good health. The CDR3 DNA reads as TGTGCCAGCAGTTACTCGACGAGTCAGCCCCAGCATTTT. It translates to CASSYSTSQPQHF.